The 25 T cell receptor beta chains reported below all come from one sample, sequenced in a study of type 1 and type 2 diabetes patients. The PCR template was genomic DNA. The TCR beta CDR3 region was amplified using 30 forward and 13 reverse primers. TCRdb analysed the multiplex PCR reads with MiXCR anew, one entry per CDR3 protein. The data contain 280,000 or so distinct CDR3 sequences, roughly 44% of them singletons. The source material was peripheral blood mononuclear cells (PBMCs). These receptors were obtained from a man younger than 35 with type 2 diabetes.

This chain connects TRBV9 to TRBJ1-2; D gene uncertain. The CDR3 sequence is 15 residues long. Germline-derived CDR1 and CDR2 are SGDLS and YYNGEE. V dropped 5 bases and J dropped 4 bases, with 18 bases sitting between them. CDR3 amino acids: CASRIKPVQVYGYTF. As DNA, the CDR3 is TGTGCCAGCAGGATAAAACCGGTACAAGTCTATGGCTACACCTTC.

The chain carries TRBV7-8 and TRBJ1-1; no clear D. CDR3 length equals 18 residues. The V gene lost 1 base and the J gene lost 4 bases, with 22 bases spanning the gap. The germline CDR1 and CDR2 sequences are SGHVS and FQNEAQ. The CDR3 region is CASSLEMTFRSLSTEAFF. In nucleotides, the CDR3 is TGTGCCAGCAGCTTAGAGATGACATTTAGGTCCCTGAGCACTGAAGCTTTCTTT.

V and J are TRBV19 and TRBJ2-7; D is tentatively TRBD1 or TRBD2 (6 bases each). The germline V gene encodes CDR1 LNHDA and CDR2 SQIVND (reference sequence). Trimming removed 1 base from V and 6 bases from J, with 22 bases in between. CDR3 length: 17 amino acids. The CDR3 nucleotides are TGTGCCAGTAGTATAGCCCCAGGGGACGTCGGGGGCGGCGAGCAGTACTTC. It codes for CASSIAPGDVGGGEQYF.

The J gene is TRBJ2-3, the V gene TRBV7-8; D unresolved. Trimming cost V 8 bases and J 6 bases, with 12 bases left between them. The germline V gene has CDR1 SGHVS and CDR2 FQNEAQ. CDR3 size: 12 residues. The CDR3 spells CASGLISDTQYF. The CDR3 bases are TGTGCCAGCGGCCTCATTTCGGATACGCAGTATTTT.

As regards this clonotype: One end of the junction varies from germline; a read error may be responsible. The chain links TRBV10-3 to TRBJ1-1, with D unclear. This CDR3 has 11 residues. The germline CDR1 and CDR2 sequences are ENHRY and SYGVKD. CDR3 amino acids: CATSDRTEAFF. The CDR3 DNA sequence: TGTGCCACCAGTGATAGAACTGAAGCTTTCTTT.

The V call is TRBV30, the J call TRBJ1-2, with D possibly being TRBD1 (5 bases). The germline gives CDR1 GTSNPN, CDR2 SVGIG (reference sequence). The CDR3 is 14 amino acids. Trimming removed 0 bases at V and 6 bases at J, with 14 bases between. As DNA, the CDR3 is TGTGCCTGGAGTGTACGAGGGGAGCAGAATGGCTACACCTTC. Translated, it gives CAWSVRGEQNGYTF.

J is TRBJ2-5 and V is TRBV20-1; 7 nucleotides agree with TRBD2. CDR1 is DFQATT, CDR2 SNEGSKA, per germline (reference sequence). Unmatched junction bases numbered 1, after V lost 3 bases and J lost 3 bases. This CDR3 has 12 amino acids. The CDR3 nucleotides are TGCAGTGCTAGGAGCGGGGAAGAGACCCAGTACTTC. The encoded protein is CSARSGEETQYF.

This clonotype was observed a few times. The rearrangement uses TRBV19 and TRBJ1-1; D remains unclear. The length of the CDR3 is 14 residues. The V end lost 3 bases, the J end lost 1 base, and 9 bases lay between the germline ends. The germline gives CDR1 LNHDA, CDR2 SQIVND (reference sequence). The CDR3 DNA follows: TGTGCCAGTAGTATTTATATCGAGAACACTGAAGCTTTCTTT. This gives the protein CASSIYIENTEAFF.

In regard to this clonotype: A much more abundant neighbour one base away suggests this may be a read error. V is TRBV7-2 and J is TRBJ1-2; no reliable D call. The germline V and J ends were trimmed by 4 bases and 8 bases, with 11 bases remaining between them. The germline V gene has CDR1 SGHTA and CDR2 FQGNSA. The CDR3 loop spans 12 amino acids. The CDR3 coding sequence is TGTGCCAGCAGCTCAGCGACGGGGGGCTACACCTTC. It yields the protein CASSSATGGYTF.

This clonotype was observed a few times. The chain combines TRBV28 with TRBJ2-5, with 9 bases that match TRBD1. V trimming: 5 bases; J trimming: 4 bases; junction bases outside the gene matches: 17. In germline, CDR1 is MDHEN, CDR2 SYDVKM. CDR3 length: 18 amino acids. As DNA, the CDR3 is TGTGCCAGCAGTATCCTCCGTGGGACAGGGTTCTCTTCAGAGACCCAGTACTTC. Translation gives CASSILRGTGFSSETQYF.

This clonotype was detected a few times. For the CDR3, the DNA is TGTGCCTGGAGTGAGGGGACAGGCACAGATACGCAGTATTTT. As protein: CAWSEGTGTDTQYF. The V gene is TRBV30, the J gene TRBJ2-3; 7 nucleotides match TRBD1. Trimming took 1 base from V and 1 from J; bases not matched to a gene: 2. CDR1 is GTSNPN, CDR2 SVGIG, per germline (reference sequence). This CDR3 is 14 amino acids long.

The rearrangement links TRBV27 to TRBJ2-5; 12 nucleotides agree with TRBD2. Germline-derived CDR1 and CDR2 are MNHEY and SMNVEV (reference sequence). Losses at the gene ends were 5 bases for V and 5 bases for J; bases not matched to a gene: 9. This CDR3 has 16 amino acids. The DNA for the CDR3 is TGTGCCAGCAGTCCCCAGGGACTAGCGGGTTGGGAGACCCAGTACTTC. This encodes CASSPQGLAGWETQYF.

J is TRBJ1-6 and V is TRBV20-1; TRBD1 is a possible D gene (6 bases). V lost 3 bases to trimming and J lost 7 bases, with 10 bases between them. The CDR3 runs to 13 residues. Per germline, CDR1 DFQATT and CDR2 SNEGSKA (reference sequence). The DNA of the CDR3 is TGCAGTGCTAGGGTTGACAGGAATTCACCCCTCCACTTT. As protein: CSARVDRNSPLHF.

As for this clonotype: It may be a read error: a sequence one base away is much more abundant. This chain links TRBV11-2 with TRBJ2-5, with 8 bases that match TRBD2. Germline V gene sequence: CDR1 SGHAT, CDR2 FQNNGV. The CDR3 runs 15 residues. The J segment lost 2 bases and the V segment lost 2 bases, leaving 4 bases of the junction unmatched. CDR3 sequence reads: CASSLSGGAQETQYF. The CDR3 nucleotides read TGTGCCAGCAGCTTATCGGGAGGGGCTCAAGAGACCCAGTACTTC.

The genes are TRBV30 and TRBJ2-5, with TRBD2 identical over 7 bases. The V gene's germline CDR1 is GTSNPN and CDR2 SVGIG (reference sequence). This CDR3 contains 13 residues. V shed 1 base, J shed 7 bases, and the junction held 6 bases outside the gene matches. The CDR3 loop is CAWSALGRGTQYF. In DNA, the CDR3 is TGTGCCTGGAGTGCTTTGGGGAGGGGGACCCAGTACTTC.

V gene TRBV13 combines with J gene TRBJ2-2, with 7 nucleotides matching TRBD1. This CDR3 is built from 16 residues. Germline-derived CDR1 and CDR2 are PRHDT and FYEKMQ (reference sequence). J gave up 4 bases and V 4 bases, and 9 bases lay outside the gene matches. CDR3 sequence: CASSWGQPPSTGELFF. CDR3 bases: TGTGCCAGCAGCTGGGGACAGCCCCCGAGCACCGGGGAGCTGTTTTTT.

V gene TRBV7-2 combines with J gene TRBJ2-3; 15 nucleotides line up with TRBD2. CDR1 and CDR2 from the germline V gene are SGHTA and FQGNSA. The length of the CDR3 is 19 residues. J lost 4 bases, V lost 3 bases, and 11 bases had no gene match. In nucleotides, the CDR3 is TGTGCCAGCAGCTTCGGACTAGCGGGGGGGCGTAGAGCAGCAGATACGCAGTATTTT. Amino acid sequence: CASSFGLAGGRRAADTQYF.

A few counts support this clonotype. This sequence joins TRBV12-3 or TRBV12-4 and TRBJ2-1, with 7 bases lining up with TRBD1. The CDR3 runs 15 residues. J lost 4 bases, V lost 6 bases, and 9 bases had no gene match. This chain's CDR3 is CASSFLSDRYNEQFF. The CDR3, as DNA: TGTGCCAGCAGCTTCTTATCGGACAGGTACAATGAGCAGTTCTTC.

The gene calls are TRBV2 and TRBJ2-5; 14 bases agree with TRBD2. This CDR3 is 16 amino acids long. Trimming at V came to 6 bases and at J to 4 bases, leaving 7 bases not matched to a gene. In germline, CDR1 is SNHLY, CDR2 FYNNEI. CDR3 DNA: TGTGCCAGCAGCAAGACTAGCGGGGGGGCAGGAGAGACCCAGTACTTC. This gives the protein CASSKTSGGAGETQYF.

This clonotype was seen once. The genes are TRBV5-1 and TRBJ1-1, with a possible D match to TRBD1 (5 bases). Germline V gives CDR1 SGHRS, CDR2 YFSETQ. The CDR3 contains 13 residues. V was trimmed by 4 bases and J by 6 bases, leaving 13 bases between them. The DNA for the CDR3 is TGCGCCAGCAGCCGCGGGGGGGTCGCTGAAGCTTTCTTT. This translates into CASSRGGVAEAFF.

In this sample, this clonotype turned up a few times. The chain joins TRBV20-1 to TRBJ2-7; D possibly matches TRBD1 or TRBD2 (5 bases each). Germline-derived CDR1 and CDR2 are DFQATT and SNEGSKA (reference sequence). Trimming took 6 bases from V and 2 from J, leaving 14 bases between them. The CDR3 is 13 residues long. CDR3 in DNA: TGCAGTGCCCCCGGGACGTCGGCCTACGAGCAGTACTTC. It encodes CSAPGTSAYEQYF.

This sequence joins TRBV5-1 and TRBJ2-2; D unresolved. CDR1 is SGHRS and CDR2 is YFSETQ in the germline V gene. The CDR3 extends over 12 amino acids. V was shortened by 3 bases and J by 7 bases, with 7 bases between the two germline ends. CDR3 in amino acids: CASSWDFGELFF. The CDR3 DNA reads TGCGCCAGCAGCTGGGATTTCGGGGAGCTGTTTTTT.

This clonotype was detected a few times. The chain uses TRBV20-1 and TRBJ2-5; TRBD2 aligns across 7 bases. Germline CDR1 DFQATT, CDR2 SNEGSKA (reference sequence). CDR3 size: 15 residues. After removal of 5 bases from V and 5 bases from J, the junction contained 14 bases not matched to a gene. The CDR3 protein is CSARGRALAGETQYF. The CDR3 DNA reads TGCAGTGCTCGGGGGAGGGCTCTAGCCGGTGAGACCCAGTACTTC.

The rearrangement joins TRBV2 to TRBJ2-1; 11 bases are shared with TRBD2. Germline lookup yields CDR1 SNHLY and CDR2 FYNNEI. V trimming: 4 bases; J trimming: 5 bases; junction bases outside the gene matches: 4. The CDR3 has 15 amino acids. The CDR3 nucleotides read TGTGCCAGCAGTGTTTTAGCGGGGGGGGACAATGAGCAGTTCTTC. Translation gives CASSVLAGGDNEQFF. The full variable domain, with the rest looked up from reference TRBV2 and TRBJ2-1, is EPEVTQTPSHQVTQMGQEVILRCVPISNHLYFYWYRQILGQKVEFLVSFYNNEISEKSEIFDDQFSVERPDGSNFTLKIRSTKLEDSAMYFCASSVLAGGDNEQFFGPGTRLTVL.

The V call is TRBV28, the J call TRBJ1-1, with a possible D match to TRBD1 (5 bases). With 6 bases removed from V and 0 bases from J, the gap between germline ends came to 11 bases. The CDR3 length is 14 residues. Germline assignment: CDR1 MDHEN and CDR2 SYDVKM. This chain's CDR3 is CASRPKGMNTEAFF. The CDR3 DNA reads TGTGCCAGCAGGCCCAAGGGGATGAACACTGAAGCTTTCTTT.